This TCR beta chain was documented in a study of blood T cells in healthy people across ages. Drawn from each donor were approximately 9.5 milliliters of peripheral blood. The CDR3 spans 15 residues. Deletions cut 1 base from V and 4 bases from J, with 8 bases between. The germline CDR1 and CDR2 sequences are SGHVS and FNYEAQ. A second 7 to 11 cycle PCR used barcoded and J-beta primers. Every sample gave at least 3 million paired-end reads containing CDR3. Using its own MiXCR run on the 5' RACE reads, TCRdb lists one record per CDR3 protein. The repertoire holds around 990,000 distinct CDR3 sequences, with about two fifths as singletons.

The J gene is TRBJ1-6, the V gene TRBV7-6, with D possibly matching TRBD1 (5 bases). This receptor was obtained from a young man in good health. Sequencing was performed on blood. As DNA, the CDR3 is TGTGCCAGCAGCTTAGACAGGAGTTATAATTCACCCCTCCACTTT. As protein: CASSLDRSYNSPLHF. The full variable domain, its missing parts supplied by reference TRBV7-6 and TRBJ1-6, is GAGVSQSPRYKVTKRGQDVALRCDPISGHVSLYWYRQALGQGPEFLTYFNYEAQQDKSGLPNDRFSAERPEGSISTLTIQRTEQRDSAMYRCASSLDRSYNSPLHFGNGTRLTVT.